The present entry profiles one T cell receptor (delta chain) with its context. Its specificity is unknown. Alphabeta T cells were depleted, then CD3+ Vdelta1+ Vdelta2- thymocytes were FACS-sorted. CDR3 length: 21 amino acids. CDR1 and CDR2 (germline): TSWWSYY, QGS. V was trimmed by 2 bases and J by 0 bases, leaving 28 bases between them. This sample is drawn from a study of Vδ1+ human thymocytes. RNA was extracted from the cells and then reverse transcribed. CDR3 amplicons came from multiplex PCR with pooled V-gene forward and constant-region reverse primers. TCRdb called clones anew from the multiplex PCR reads with CATT. The sample carries 50,000 to 60,000 delta-chain clones, roughly 16% recorded once. Notes on the study in general: Thymic TRG and TRD repertoires appeared highly polyclonal, with Gaussian CDR3 length distributions.

This TCR derives from a girl in the first two years of life who had congenital heart surgery. This chain links TRDV1 with TRDJ1; D is perhaps TRDD3 (5 bases). The sequencing sample was made of Vdelta1+ gamma-delta thymocytes from the thymus. Subset given: FACS-sorted CD3+ TCRalphabeta- TCRVdelta1+ TCRVdelta2- thymocytes. The DNA for the CDR3 is TGTGCTCTTGGGGAAGGTTGTATGATGAGGCGGAGGGATTCGTACACCGATAAACTCATCTTT. Translated, it gives CALGEGCMMRRRDSYTDKLIF.